These 29 T cell receptor beta chains were all obtained from the same sample, sequenced in a study of control samples from healthy donors and cancer patients. Repertoires were generated with immunoSEQ multiplex PCR, while TCRdb's copy carries only in-frame clones and drops some. The sample contains 70,000 to 80,000 clones, 84% of which appear only once. The sample taken for sequencing was blood. These receptors came from a man aged 45 to 65 in good health.

The CDR3 sequence is CSVGNRVGEQYF. CDR3 nucleotides: TGCAGCGTTGGTAACCGAGTAGGGGAGCAGTACTTC. The chain joins TRBV29-1 to TRBJ2-7; D uncertain. Germline loops: CDR1 SQVTM, CDR2 ANQGSEA. The CDR3 sequence is 12 residues long. V shed 4 bases and J shed 7 bases, with 14 bases lying between them.

The rearrangement joins TRBV15 to TRBJ2-5, with 10 nucleotides matching TRBD2. The germline V gene has CDR1 LNHNV and CDR2 YYDKDF (reference sequence). The V and J ends lost 4 bases and 4 bases, in that order; junction bases with no gene match: 3. This CDR3 has 14 amino acids. CDR3 bases: TGTGCCACCAGCAATAGCGGGAGGTCAGAGACCCAGTACTTC. Protein: CATSNSGRSETQYF.

Notes on this clone: In the same sample, other DNA sequences code for this CDR3. The gene calls are TRBV14 and TRBJ1-1; D uncertain. Germline V CDR1 and CDR2: SGHDN, FVKESK. With 0 bases removed from V and 4 bases from J, the gap between germline ends came to 9 bases. This CDR3 is built from 14 residues. The CDR3 DNA reads as TGTGCCAGCAGCCAAGATCGGGGAGGCACTGAAGCTTTCTTT. Its protein product is CASSQDRGGTEAFF.

This chain joins TRBV12-3 or TRBV12-4 and TRBJ1-2; 8 bases align to TRBD1. V was clipped by 5 bases and J by 6 bases; unmatched bases: 5. The CDR3 is 13 amino acids. CDR3 in DNA: TGTGCCAGCAGTCCTCCGGACAGGGATGGCTACACCTTC. Its translation is CASSPPDRDGYTF.

This clone was recorded a few times. The chain joins TRBV10-1 to TRBJ2-7; D uncertain. Germline values: CDR1 WNHNN, CDR2 SYGVQD (reference sequence). This CDR3 has 16 amino acids. The V and J ends lost 6 bases and 4 bases respectively, with 22 bases between them. The CDR3 DNA follows: TGCGCCAGCAGACGCCTGGACGCCCCTTCAGAGTACGAGCAGTACTTC. This encodes CASRRLDAPSEYEQYF.

This clone was counted only a few times. The V call is TRBV30, the J call TRBJ1-1; no firm D call. Per germline, CDR1 GTSNPN and CDR2 SVGIG (reference sequence). Trimming shortened V by 7 bases and J by 7 bases, and 13 bases separated the two germline ends. This CDR3 has 11 residues. The CDR3 loop reads CALGRVGEAFF. In DNA, the CDR3 is TGTGCCTTGGGCCGGGTCGGTGAAGCTTTCTTT.

This clone was counted only a few times. The rearrangement uses TRBV7-2 and TRBJ2-7; 13 positions match TRBD2. The CDR3 loop spans 16 amino acids. Losses at the gene ends were 5 bases for V and 7 bases for J; bases not matched to a gene: 11. CDR1 is SGHTA, CDR2 FQGNSA, per germline. In DNA form, the CDR3 reads TGTGCCAGCAGCAAGGGACTAGCGGGGCTACTCGGAGAGCAGTACTTC. Protein: CASSKGLAGLLGEQYF.

This clone was picked up one time. The chain uses TRBV5-1 and TRBJ2-5; the match to TRBD2 covers 12 bases. After removal of 4 bases from V and 5 bases from J, the junction contained 12 bases not matched to a gene. The CDR3 spans 17 residues. Per the germline V gene, CDR1 is SGHRS and CDR2 is YFSETQ. The CDR3 sequence is CASSVVLRLAGDETQYF. The CDR3, as DNA: TGCGCCAGCAGCGTAGTCCTAAGACTAGCGGGAGACGAGACCCAGTACTTC.

For this clone: Other DNA sequences in the same sample also yield this CDR3. This chain uses TRBV5-1 with TRBJ2-7; 7 positions agree with TRBD2. Germline lookup yields CDR1 SGHRS and CDR2 YFSETQ. The CDR3 is 14 amino acids. V shed 0 bases and J 2 bases; nucleotides not matched to a gene: 2. DNA for the CDR3: TGCGCCAGCAGCTTGGAAGGGAGGGCCTACGAGCAGTACTTC. It yields the protein CASSLEGRAYEQYF.

The V gene is TRBV7-9, the J gene TRBJ1-2, with D perhaps matching TRBD1 (5 bases). The CDR3 runs 15 residues. The V and J ends lost 2 bases and 6 bases respectively, with 16 bases between them. Germline-derived CDR1 and CDR2 are SEHNR and FQNEAQ (reference sequence). CDR3 sequence reads: CASSLNSGNEDGYTF. CDR3 DNA sequence: TGTGCCAGCAGCTTAAATTCAGGGAATGAGGATGGCTACACCTTC.

This chain uses TRBV5-1 with TRBJ2-5; no clear D gene. CDR1 is SGHRS and CDR2 is YFSETQ in the germline V gene. V lost 3 bases and J lost 5, with 11 bases in between. The CDR3 is 13 residues long. In DNA, the CDR3 is TGCGCCAGCAGCTCCTTAAACACGGAGACCCAGTACTTC. Protein sequence: CASSSLNTETQYF.

The gene calls are TRBV6-5 and TRBJ1-5; D gene ambiguous. The ends were cut back, 4 bases at V and 4 bases at J, with 17 bases in the middle. The CDR3 totals 16 residues. CDR1 MNHEY and CDR2 SVGAGI come from the germline V gene. CDR3 in amino acids: CASSSWAFSANQPQHF. The CDR3 DNA reads as TGTGCCAGCAGTTCCTGGGCCTTCTCCGCAAATCAGCCCCAGCATTTT.

This chain connects TRBV6-6 to TRBJ1-4; D is unclear. CDR3 length: 16 residues. Trimming left V 6 bases short and J 0 bases short, with 14 bases between. Germline CDR1 and CDR2: MNHNY and SVGAGI (reference sequence). The CDR3 nucleotides read TGTGCCAGCAGGGACTACGCGGGTTCAACTAATGAAAAACTGTTTTTT. Translated: CASRDYAGSTNEKLFF.

The genes are TRBV30 and TRBJ2-5, with a tentative D call TRBD1 (6 bases). There are 15 residues in the CDR3. Trimming removed 4 bases at V and 5 bases at J, with 20 bases between. Germline loops: CDR1 GTSNPN, CDR2 SVGIG (reference sequence). DNA for the CDR3: TGTGCCTGGAACGGACAGTCAGGGTGGGGGGAGACCCAGTACTTC. Translated, it gives CAWNGQSGWGETQYF.

This rearrangement joins TRBV19 to TRBJ1-4; D remains ambiguous. The CDR3 totals 12 residues. Germline CDR1 reads LNHDA; CDR2 reads SQIVND (reference sequence). Trimming removed 7 bases from V and 5 bases from J, with 8 bases in between. The CDR3 nucleotides read TGTGCCAGTATGGGGAAAAATGAAAAACTGTTTTTT. It specifies CASMGKNEKLFF.

The chain combines TRBV18 with TRBJ1-4, with TRBD1 identical over 9 bases. J gave up 8 bases and V 4 bases, and 14 bases lay outside the gene matches. Germline CDR1 KGHSH, CDR2 LQKENI. This CDR3 comprises 17 residues. The DNA of the CDR3 is TGTGCCAGCTCACGGATAACCGGGACAGGGCCGGGGGAAAAACTGTTTTTT. As protein: CASSRITGTGPGEKLFF.

The chain couples TRBV13 to TRBJ2-1; TRBD2 matches 11 bases. After removal of 1 base from V and 9 bases from J, the junction contained 8 bases not matched to a gene. The length of the CDR3 is 16 residues. Germline CDR1 and CDR2: PRHDT and FYEKMQ (reference sequence). In DNA form, the CDR3 reads TGTGCCAGCAGCTTAGTGACTAGCGGGAAGCTTGGTGAGCAGTTCTTC. It is translated as CASSLVTSGKLGEQFF.

The V and J genes are TRBV30 and TRBJ1-3; D unclear. The CDR3 covers 14 residues. Looked up from germline, CDR1 is GTSNPN and CDR2 is SVGIG (reference sequence). V lost 5 bases to trimming and J lost 0 bases, with 11 bases between them. The CDR3 region is CAWAPGNSGNTIYF. As DNA, the CDR3 is TGTGCCTGGGCCCCGGGGAACTCTGGAAACACCATATATTTT.

The rearrangement uses TRBV3-1 (or the pseudogene TRBV3-2) and TRBJ1-2; 8 bases map to TRBD1. V lost 4 bases to trimming and J lost 6 bases; unmatched junction nucleotides: 4. CDR1 is LGHDT and CDR2 is YNNKEL in the germline V gene (reference sequence). This CDR3 spans 13 amino acids. CDR3 DNA sequence: TGTGCCAGCAGCCTCGGGACAGGCGATGGCTACACCTTC. Protein: CASSLGTGDGYTF.

This chain uses TRBV19 with TRBJ1-3; D remains ambiguous. This CDR3 has 17 residues. The V and J ends lost 3 bases and 0 bases respectively, with 15 bases between them. Germline V gene data show CDR1 as LNHDA and CDR2 as SQIVND (reference sequence). CDR3 protein: CASSIGGRLSSGNTIYF. CDR3 nucleotides: TGTGCCAGTAGTATCGGTGGCAGACTAAGCTCTGGAAACACCATATATTTT.

The genes are TRBV7-2 and TRBJ2-5, with a possible D match to TRBD2 (5 bases). Germline V gene data show CDR1 as SGHTA and CDR2 as FQGNSA. The CDR3 sequence is 13 residues long. The V and J ends lost 1 base and 7 bases respectively, with 10 bases between them. The CDR3: CASSLVTEGTQYF. CDR3 DNA: TGTGCCAGCAGCTTAGTGACCGAGGGGACCCAGTACTTC.

CDR3 amino acids: CSVYRYRRTYNEQFF. The CDR3 DNA reads TGCAGCGTTTATCGTTACCGGAGGACCTACAATGAGCAGTTCTTC. The chain joins TRBV29-1 to TRBJ2-1; a possible D gene is TRBD2 (5 bases). Germline V lookup: CDR1 SQVTM, CDR2 ANQGSEA. V dropped 5 bases and J dropped 2 bases, with 16 bases sitting between them. This CDR3 comprises 15 residues.

CDR3 nucleotides: TGTGCCAGCAGCCGTAGCGGGAGGGCGTCAGATACGCAGTATTTT. Translated, it gives CASSRSGRASDTQYF. The J gene is TRBJ2-3, the V gene TRBV7-8, with 11 bases matching TRBD2. The CDR3 is made up of 15 amino acids. Germline V gene data show CDR1 as SGHVS and CDR2 as FQNEAQ. V was pared by 5 bases and J by 4 bases, with 5 bases of the junction left unmatched.

The chain recombines TRBV19 with TRBJ2-5; possibly TRBD1 or TRBD2 for D (5 bases each). Germline CDR1 LNHDA, CDR2 SQIVND (reference sequence). The CDR3 totals 12 residues. Trimming removed 1 base at V and 5 bases at J, with 5 bases between. The CDR3 DNA reads as TGTGCCAGTAGTATAGGGGGGGAGACCCAGTACTTC. This codes for CASSIGGETQYF.

The V call is TRBV11-3, the J call TRBJ1-1; D remains ambiguous. Germline loops: CDR1 SGHNT, CDR2 YENEEA. V was cut by 5 bases and J by 1 base, with 8 bases left in between. There are 13 residues in the CDR3. The CDR3 bases are TGTGCCAGCAGCCCCCCGTGGAACACTGAAGCTTTCTTT. Translated: CASSPPWNTEAFF.

CDR3 DNA sequence: TGTGCCAGCAGCTTAGGGAGCGGGCCTTCCTACGAGCAGTACTTC. Translating it yields CASSLGSGPSYEQYF. The chain links TRBV7-2 to TRBJ2-7; D might be TRBD2 (6 bases). This CDR3 has 15 residues. CDR1 SGHTA and CDR2 FQGNSA come from the germline V gene. Trimming pared 1 base from V and 1 base from J, leaving 11 bases between. The variable domain in full, completed from reference TRBV7-2 and TRBJ2-7, reads GAGVSQSPSNKVTEKGKDVELRCDPISGHTALYWYRQSLGQGLEFLIYFQGNSAPDKSGLPSDRFSAERTGGSVSTLTIQRTQQEDSAVYLCASSLGSGPSYEQYFGPGTRLTVT.

The rearrangement joins TRBV11-2 to TRBJ2-1; 12 positions match TRBD2. CDR1 SGHAT and CDR2 FQNNGV come from the germline V gene. The length of the CDR3 is 15 residues. Trimming cost V 6 bases and J 9 bases; bases outside gene matches: 9. CDR3 in amino acids: CASRDGTSGLGEQFF. The CDR3 DNA sequence: TGTGCCAGCAGAGACGGGACTAGCGGGCTGGGTGAGCAGTTCTTC.

This clone appeared a single time. The rearrangement links TRBV7-9 to TRBJ2-3; tentative D call: TRBD2 (5 bases). The length of the CDR3 is 17 residues. Germline values: CDR1 SEHNR, CDR2 FQNEAQ (reference sequence). Trimming removed 0 bases at V and 4 bases at J, with 17 bases between. The CDR3 protein is CASSLAEFTERPDTQYF. In DNA form, the CDR3 reads TGTGCCAGCAGCTTAGCGGAATTCACGGAGCGGCCAGATACGCAGTATTTT.

The chain has TRBV9 and TRBJ1-1, with D unclear. V was clipped by 0 bases and J by 3 bases, with 6 bases between them. The V gene's germline CDR1 is SGDLS and CDR2 YYNGEE. This CDR3 region has 13 residues. The CDR3 sequence is CASSVEAYTEAFF. CDR3 sequence (DNA): TGTGCCAGCAGCGTAGAAGCCTACACTGAAGCTTTCTTT.